The T cell receptor beta chain under discussion was sequenced for a study of cytomegalovirus exposure and HLA in healthy donors. Whole-study results and caveats: Later analysis showed most CMV-associated TCR beta chains appearing HLA-restricted. Follow-up analysis later connected one missense variant in DCLRE1C with trimming of TCR beta V- and J-genes. Three of the chains that were CMV-associated were confirmed in vitro to be specific for CMV antigens. A later analysis by the authors found several of the most significant clusters apparently linked to common viral pathogens.

PCR amplification relied on 60 Vbeta primers (plus 13 Jbeta primers). Assay used: immunoSEQ multiplex PCR; TCRdb lists only in-frame clones, some missing. Of around 200,000 clones listed, roughly 80% are singletons. This clone was recorded only once. The antigen remains undetermined. This TCR derives from a man aged 35 to 55 in good health and CMV-seronegative. The specimen sequenced was PBMCs.

CDR3 coding DNA: TGTGCCAGTAGTACATGGACAGGGGGAGGTACTGAAGCTTTCTTT. Translation gives CASSTWTGGGTEAFF. V usage is TRBV19 and J usage is TRBJ1-1, with 10 nucleotides matching TRBD1. Germline CDR1 is LNHDA and CDR2 is SQIVND (reference sequence). Trimming at V came to 4 bases and at J to 5 bases, leaving 7 bases not matched to a gene. This CDR3 spans 15 amino acids.